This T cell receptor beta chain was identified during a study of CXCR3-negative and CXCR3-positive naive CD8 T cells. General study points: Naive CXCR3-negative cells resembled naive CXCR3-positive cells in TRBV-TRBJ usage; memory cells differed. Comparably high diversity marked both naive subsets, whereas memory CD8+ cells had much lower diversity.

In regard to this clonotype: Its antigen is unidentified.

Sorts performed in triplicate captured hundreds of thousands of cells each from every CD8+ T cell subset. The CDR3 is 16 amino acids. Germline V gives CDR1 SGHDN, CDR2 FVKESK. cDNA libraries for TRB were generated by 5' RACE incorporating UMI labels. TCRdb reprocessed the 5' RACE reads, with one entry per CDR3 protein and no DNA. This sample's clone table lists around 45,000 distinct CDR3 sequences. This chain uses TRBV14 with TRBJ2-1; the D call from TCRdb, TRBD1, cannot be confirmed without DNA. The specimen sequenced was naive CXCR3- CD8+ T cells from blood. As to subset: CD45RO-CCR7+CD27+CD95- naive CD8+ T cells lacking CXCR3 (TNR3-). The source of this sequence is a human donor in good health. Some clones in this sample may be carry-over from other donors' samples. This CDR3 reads CASSPLQVSSYNEQFF.